This T cell receptor beta chain was captured in a study of CD8 T cells in Susac syndrome. A quantity of about 0.45 to 1 ug RNA underwent reverse transcription using random hexamers. Amplification of TCR beta CDR3 by immunoSEQ multiplex PCR spanned 54 Vbeta and 13 Jbeta. TCRdb passed the immunoSEQ multiplex PCR reads through MiXCR, listing each CDR3 protein once. This table holds under 200,000 distinct CDR3 sequences, 85% to 95% found once. TCR beta sequencing was performed on blood CD8+ and CD4+ T cells. The sequence was obtained from a human donor in good health. The sample taken for sequencing was CD4+ T cells from PBMCs.

Written as DNA, the CDR3 is TGTGCCAGCCAAACAAGGTCCAACTATGGCTACACCTTC. Its translation: CASQTRSNYGYTF. The chain has TRBV2 and TRBJ1-2, with D unclear. The V end lost 8 bases, the J end lost 2 bases, and 12 bases lay between the germline ends. There are 13 residues in the CDR3. The germline gives CDR1 SNHLY, CDR2 FYNNEI. The entire variable domain, with the rest obtained from reference TRBV2 and TRBJ1-2, is as follows: EPEVTQTPSHQVTQMGQEVILRCVPISNHLYFYWYRQILGQKVEFLVSFYNNEISEKSEIFDDQFSVERPDGSNFTLKIRSTKLEDSAMYFCASQTRSNYGYTFGSGTRLTVV.